This is a list of T cell receptor beta chains from one sample in a study of siplizumab effects on memory and regulatory T cells. TCRdb keeps only in-frame clones here, not all; method: immunoSEQ multiplex PCR. Here the sample spans tens of thousands of clones, around 96% being singletons. Specimen: naive CD8+ T cells sorted from blood. The origin of the receptors is a human donor in good health. The CDR3 runs from the conserved cysteine through the conserved F or W. Fields, in order: CDR3 length, V gene, CDR3 protein.

>13|TRBV13
CASSSGGPYEQYF
>13|TRBV7-2
CASTLHSKNIQYF
>14|TRBV19
CASSGGQGAEGYTF
>15|TRBV7-6
CASSLWTSGEGTQYF
>19|TRBV27
CASSLMMGVAGGPSETQYF
>16|TRBV19
CASSIDTLQTNNEQFF
>15|TRBV2
CASSPIGTGYYGYTF
>14|TRBV5-1
CASSLQGTNTEAFF
>15|TRBV9
CASSEPGQGLTEAFF
>14|TRBV7-6
CASSPGVSYNEQFF
>13|TRBV14
CASSQERPNTQYF
>16|TRBV15
CATSRGTGTTNEKLFF
>14|TRBV13
CASSLELAEDEQFF
>15|TRBV6-5
CASSYDARGNTEAFF
>15|TRBV9
CASSIDNLAKNIQYF
>14|TRBV6-5
CATNSRPRTDTQYF
>15|TRBV13
CASSRWESGANVLTF
>12|TRBV7-9
CASSQAYSPLHF
>13|TRBV4-3
CASSTGPSYEQYF
>12|TRBV4-1
CASSHVYNEQFF
>15|TRBV5-6
CASSLGGEGNYEQYF
>16|TRBV4-3
CASSQDRGRSTDTQYF
>16|TRBV15
CATSRDMTAGYQPQHF
>13|TRBV7-9
CKAEIAGTDTQYF
>15|TRBV19
CASSPRQYKNTEAFF
>13|TRBV5-4
CASSLGLAGQQFF
>16|TRBV28
CASSLMGAGVGYEQYF
>11|TRBV11-2
CASSLTGELFF
>13|TRBV7-9
CASSLSPNYGYTF
>14|TRBV12-5
CASGAGTHNEKLFF
>15|TRBV19
CASSIWQGGNQPQHF
>15|TRBV4-1
CASSQDVNSGNTIYF
>16|TRBV13
CASSLGSGIGLHEQFF
>14|TRBV18
CASSPPPTESEAFF
>14|TRBV7-2
CASSLGGYNQPQHF
>15|TRBV9
CASSVDTGVSYGYTF
>15|TRBV7-9
CASSSASGGADEQFF